The rows below give T cell receptor beta chains drawn from one sample of a study of technical replicates of blood from several donors. Sequenced by immunoSEQ multiplex PCR; TCRdb stores in-frame clones only, minus some. The table lists 100,000 or so clones, 96% of them singletons, with roughly 0.21% in the top ten. The source material was T cells isolated from PBMCs. These receptor sequences come from a human donor in good health. CDR3s include the opening cysteine and the closing phenylalanine or tryptophan. The order of the fields is J gene, V gene, CDR3 protein.

j_gene: TRBJ2-7; v_gene: TRBV6-6; CDR3aa: CASSQTSTGTEQYF
j_gene: TRBJ1-1; v_gene: TRBV4-1; CDR3aa: CASSQDGGRAPAFF
j_gene: TRBJ1-4; v_gene: TRBV5-1; CDR3aa: CASSSRRQGTVQTNEKLFF
j_gene: TRBJ1-3; v_gene: TRBV7-9; CDR3aa: CASSILSDRAGNTIYF
j_gene: TRBJ2-1; v_gene: TRBV15; CDR3aa: CATSVATGTSSYNEQFF
j_gene: TRBJ1-2; v_gene: TRBV6-1; CDR3aa: CASSAPSDRRVYGYTF
j_gene: TRBJ1-4; v_gene: TRBV7-2; CDR3aa: CASSATGGDEKLFF
j_gene: TRBJ1-3; v_gene: TRBV5-1; CDR3aa: CASRLGTVGNTIYF
j_gene: TRBJ2-7; v_gene: TRBV7-9; CDR3aa: CASSLTGQSYEQYF
j_gene: TRBJ2-1; v_gene: TRBV5-1; CDR3aa: CASSFGTSVYNEQFF
j_gene: TRBJ1-2; v_gene: TRBV5-6; CDR3aa: CASTLPGDGGYTF
j_gene: TRBJ2-7; v_gene: TRBV27; CDR3aa: CASSGGDTLSYEQYF
j_gene: TRBJ1-2; v_gene: TRBV5-1; CDR3aa: CASSLAQGSVGYTF
j_gene: TRBJ1-3; v_gene: TRBV4-1; CDR3aa: CASSYTDLGGNTIYF
j_gene: TRBJ1-6; v_gene: TRBV30; CDR3aa: CAWNRELSSYNSPLHF
j_gene: TRBJ2-7; v_gene: TRBV27; CDR3aa: CASSSLVAGQGFYEQYF
j_gene: TRBJ2-7; v_gene: TRBV6-6; CDR3aa: CASTGVGDSPYEQYF
j_gene: TRBJ2-1; v_gene: TRBV5-1; CDR3aa: CASSGGMNSYNEQFF
j_gene: TRBJ1-1; v_gene: TRBV5-4; CDR3aa: CASTPGGSNTEAFF
j_gene: TRBJ1-5; v_gene: TRBV10-3; CDR3aa: CAIRAGESQPQHF
j_gene: TRBJ1-3; v_gene: TRBV29-1; CDR3aa: CSVEGQTTGNTIYF
j_gene: TRBJ2-2; v_gene: TRBV2; CDR3aa: CASSIGAATNTGELFF
j_gene: TRBJ1-2; v_gene: TRBV6-1; CDR3aa: CATTLGTEGYTF
j_gene: TRBJ2-1; v_gene: TRBV27; CDR3aa: CASSLDRANEQFF